This T cell receptor beta chain was recovered during a study of blood T cell repertoires in COVID-19. Turning to the study itself: COVID-19 samples collected from the United States, Italy and Spain covered acute and convalescent phases. T cells, B-cell-depleted T cells, or PBMCs provided the cDNA or gDNA that served as material.

Study members were between roughly 18 and 100 years old and lived in 24 US regions. Membership in each cohort depended on participant-reported clinical history. As concerns this clone: Other DNA sequences from this sample encode an identical CDR3 as well.

Method: immunoSEQ multiplex PCR; TCRdb's copy keeps in-frame clones and lacks some. The sample has roughly 250,000 clones, around 88% seen once. CDR1 MDHEN and CDR2 SYDVKM come from the germline V gene. The ends were cut back, 7 bases at V and 1 base at J, with 4 bases in the middle. The CDR3 extends over 11 amino acids. This chain connects TRBV28 to TRBJ1-2; D remains unclear. The source material was PBMCs or T cells enriched from blood (not recorded which). The TCR was taken from a woman between 35 and 50 years old with acute COVID-19. CDR3 sequence reads: CASTGNYGYTF. CDR3 sequence (DNA): TGTGCCAGCACCGGTAACTATGGCTACACCTTC.